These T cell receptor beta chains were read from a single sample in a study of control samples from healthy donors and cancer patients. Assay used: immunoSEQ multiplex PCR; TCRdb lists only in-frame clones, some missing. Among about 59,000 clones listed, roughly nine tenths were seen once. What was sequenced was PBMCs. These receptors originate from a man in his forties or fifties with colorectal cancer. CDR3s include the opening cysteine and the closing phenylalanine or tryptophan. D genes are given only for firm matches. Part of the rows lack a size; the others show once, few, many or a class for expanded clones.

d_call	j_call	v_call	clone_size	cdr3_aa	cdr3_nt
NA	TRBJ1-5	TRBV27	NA	CASSISGVGNQPQHF	TGTGCCAGCAGTATTTCGGGGGTAGGAAATCAGCCCCAGCATTTT
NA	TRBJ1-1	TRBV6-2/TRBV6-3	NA	CASSAYQARGTEAFF	TGTGCCAGCAGTGCGTACCAAGCTAGGGGCACTGAAGCTTTCTTT
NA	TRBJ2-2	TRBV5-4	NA	CASSFGVVGGGELFF	TGTGCCAGCAGCTTTGGAGTTGTCGGGGGCGGGGAGCTGTTTTTT
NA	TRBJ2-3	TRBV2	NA	CASSAQVGGPTDTQYF	TGTGCCAGCAGTGCTCAAGTGGGGGGTCCCACAGATACGCAGTATTTT
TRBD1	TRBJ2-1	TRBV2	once	CASSPTGETYNEQFF	TGTGCCAGCAGTCCCACAGGGGAAACCTACAATGAGCAGTTCTTC
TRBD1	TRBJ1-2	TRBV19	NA	CASNDRADYGYTF	TGTGCCAGTAACGACAGGGCGGACTATGGCTACACCTTC
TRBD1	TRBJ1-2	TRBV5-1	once	CASSLDPGGNYGYTF	TGCGCCAGCAGCTTGGATCCAGGGGGGAACTATGGCTACACCTTC
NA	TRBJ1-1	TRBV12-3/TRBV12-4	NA	CASSFIQGTEAFF	TGTGCCAGCAGTTTTATCCAGGGGACTGAAGCTTTCTTT
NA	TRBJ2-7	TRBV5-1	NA	CASSLEGHRDKKVYEQYF	TGCGCCAGCAGCTTGGAGGGCCACCGGGACAAAAAAGTCTACGAGCAGTACTTC
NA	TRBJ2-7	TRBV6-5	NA	CASSRGQYEQYF	TGTGCCAGCAGTAGGGGACAATACGAGCAGTACTTC
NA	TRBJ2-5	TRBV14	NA	CASSQVIGGYHRETQYF	TGTGCCAGCAGCCAAGTTATAGGAGGGTATCATCGAGAGACCCAGTACTTC
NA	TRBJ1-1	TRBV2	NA	CASRGEVNTEAFF	TGTGCCAGCAGGGGCGAGGTGAACACTGAAGCTTTCTTT
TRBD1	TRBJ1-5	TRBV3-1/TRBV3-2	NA	CASSLGQVNQPQHF	TGTGCCAGCAGCTTGGGACAGGTCAATCAGCCCCAGCATTTT
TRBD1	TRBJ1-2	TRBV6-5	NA	CASRGQGYYGYTF	TGTGCCAGCAGGGGACAGGGGTACTATGGCTACACCTTC
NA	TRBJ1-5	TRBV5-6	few	CASSLAGTGRASGQPQHF	TGTGCCAGCAGCTTGGCCGGAACAGGGCGGGCTAGTGGACAGCCCCAGCATTTT
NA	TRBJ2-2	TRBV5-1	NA	CASSLYSYTGELFF	TGCGCCAGCAGCTTGTACTCCTACACCGGGGAGCTGTTTTTT
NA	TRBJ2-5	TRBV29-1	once	CSAGDRQETQYF	TGCAGCGCCGGAGACCGCCAAGAGACCCAGTACTTC
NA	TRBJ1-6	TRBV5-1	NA	CASSLANLEDSPLHF	TGCGCCAGCAGCTTGGCAAACCTAGAGGATTCACCCCTCCACTTT
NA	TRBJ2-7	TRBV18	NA	CASSPGITYEQYF	TGTGCCAGCTCACCGGGAATAACTTACGAGCAGTACTTC
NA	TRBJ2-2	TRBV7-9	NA	CASSLGLAGTGELFF	TGTGCCAGCAGCTTAGGGCTAGCTGGCACCGGGGAGCTGTTTTTT
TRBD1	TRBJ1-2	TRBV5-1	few	CASSEGQGASGYTF	TGCGCCAGCAGTGAGGGGCAGGGGGCTTCTGGCTACACCTTC
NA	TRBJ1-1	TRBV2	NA	CASRTPAVSGTEAFF	TGTGCCAGCAGGACTCCGGCGGTCTCAGGGACTGAAGCTTTCTTT
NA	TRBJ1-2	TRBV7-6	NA	CASSLGEAGSGGYTF	TGTGCCAGCAGCTTAGGGGAGGCGGGTTCTGGCGGCTACACCTTC
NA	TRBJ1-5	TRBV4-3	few	CASSQEFTGSQPQHF	TGCGCCAGCAGCCAAGAATTTACAGGAAGTCAGCCCCAGCATTTT